The source of this TCR beta chain is a study of shared clonotypes between healthy human individuals. CDR3 length: 15 residues. J gave up 3 bases and V 5 bases, and 7 bases lay outside the gene matches. Per the germline V gene, CDR1 is SEHNR and CDR2 is FQNEAQ (reference sequence). About this clone: Its antigen remains unidentified.

Study results and limitations: Researchers found naive subsets generally carried larger estimated richness than memory subsets.

The method was immunoSEQ multiplex PCR; TCRdb's version includes in-frame clones alone and lacks a portion of them. The sample consists of 2.3 million or so clones, over 90% of them appearing once. The sequence came from a man aged 18 to 29 in good health. Some clones in this sample may be carry-over from other donors' samples. The sequencing sample was made of naive CD4+ T cells from PBMCs. Described subset: CD45RA+ positively selected. The V gene is TRBV7-9, the J gene TRBJ1-1, with 9 bases fitting TRBD1. CDR3: CASSPQQGAYTEAFF. The CDR3 DNA reads TGTGCCAGCAGCCCCCAACAGGGGGCTTACACTGAAGCTTTCTTT.